The rows below give T cell receptor beta chains drawn from one sample of a study of CXCR3-negative and CXCR3-positive naive CD8 T cells. TCRdb re-called the 5' RACE reads; every CDR3 protein appears as one record, without DNA. The table lists roughly 8,300 distinct CDR3 sequences. The specimen sequenced was naive CXCR3- CD8+ T cells from blood. These receptors all stem from a human donor in good health. Some clones in this sample may be carry-over from other donors' samples. Each CDR3 is given with its conserved first and last residue. Not every row has a clone size; where given, it reads once, few, many or a size class.

TRBV29-1,TRBJ1-2,medium-sized,CSVEGGTGMYGYTF
TRBV29-1,TRBJ2-3,NA,CSAQGSGGGAGDTQYF
TRBV14,TRBJ1-1,NA,CASSLRSENTEAFF
TRBV10-2,TRBJ2-3,medium-sized,CASSELAGHTDTQYF
TRBV12-3/TRBV12-4,TRBJ2-2,medium-sized,CASSSTLTSGTPHTNTGELFF
TRBV11-2,TRBJ2-2,medium-sized,CASSSAQGKGSGELFF
TRBV7-9,TRBJ2-5,NA,CASSPPVGQREAEAQYF
TRBV29-1,TRBJ1-1,medium-sized,CSVEGAMNTEAFF
TRBV12-3/TRBV12-4,TRBJ1-1,NA,CASSYGEVNTEAFF
TRBV10-3,TRBJ2-2,NA,CAISESAGQGVTGELFF